One sample yielded the 32 T cell receptor beta chains listed below, sequenced in a study of T cell repertoires in cytomegalovirus infection. TCRdb re-analysed the reads in MiXCR, keeping a single row per CDR3 protein. Here the sample spans 75,000 to 100,000 distinct CDR3 sequences, roughly 44% being singletons. For these receptors, no antigen is known. The sequencing here drew on CD8+ T cells from cultured PBMCs, taken from culture after CMV antigen stimulation. All receptors derive from a human donor in good health (CMV status not recorded). Some clones in this sample may be carry-over from other donors' samples.

This clonotype was detected only a few times. The chain employs TRBV29-1 and TRBJ1-2; the D gene is possibly TRBD1 (5 bases). The CDR3 consists of 11 residues. Trimming pared 4 bases from V and 4 bases from J, leaving 7 bases between. Looked up from germline, CDR1 is SQVTM and CDR2 is ANQGSEA. The CDR3, as DNA: TGCAGCGTTGCCCAGGGCTATGGCTACACCTTC. The encoded protein is CSVAQGYGYTF.

There are a few counts of this clonotype. The J gene is TRBJ2-7, the V gene TRBV5-4, with D perhaps TRBD2 (5 bases). Germline CDR1 SGHNT, CDR2 YYREEE (reference sequence). Deletions cut 1 base from V and 4 bases from J, with 12 bases between. The CDR3 is 14 amino acids. The CDR3 nucleotides read TGTGCCAGCAGCTTGCGGGGTCTTGGTTACGAGCAGTACTTC. It specifies CASSLRGLGYEQYF.

This clonotype showed up just a few times. This rearrangement joins TRBV12-3 or TRBV12-4 to TRBJ1-4; unclear D gene. V lost 6 bases and J 6 bases, leaving 8 bases between the germline ends. The length of the CDR3 is 12 residues. Here the CDR3 DNA reads TGTGCCAGCAGCCTGGACCATGAAAAACTGTTTTTT. Amino acids: CASSLDHEKLFF.

The chain employs TRBV6-6 and TRBJ2-7, with D unclear. CDR1 is MNHNY and CDR2 is SVGAGI in the germline V gene (reference sequence). The CDR3 covers 11 residues. Trimming removed 0 bases at V and 5 bases at J, with 2 bases between. The CDR3 region is CASSYSNEQYF. Written as DNA, the CDR3 is TGTGCCAGCAGTTACTCTAACGAGCAGTACTTC.

This rearrangement joins TRBV9 to TRBJ2-5; 8 nucleotides line up with TRBD1. The CDR3 length is 17 residues. Per the germline V gene, CDR1 is SGDLS and CDR2 is YYNGEE. V shed 0 bases, J shed 2 bases, and the junction held 9 bases outside the gene matches. CDR3 nucleotide sequence: TGTGCCAGCAGCGTAGCTGCGAGGACAGGGAAACAAGAGACCCAGTACTTC. Its translation is CASSVAARTGKQETQYF.

The rearrangement joins TRBV27 to TRBJ2-3; D may be TRBD2 (6 bases). This CDR3 is 13 amino acids long. V shed 2 bases and J shed 7 bases, with 10 bases lying between them. CDR1 MNHEY and CDR2 SMNVEV come from the germline V gene (reference sequence). The CDR3 is CASSLDGSHTQYF. The CDR3 DNA sequence: TGTGCCAGCAGTTTAGACGGGAGCCATACGCAGTATTTT.

This clonotype has only a few counts. J is TRBJ2-7 and V is TRBV6-5, with D perhaps assigned TRBD1 or TRBD2 (6 bases each). The CDR3 totals 11 residues. The V gene lost 11 bases and the J gene lost 0 bases, with 8 bases spanning the gap. Germline CDR1 is MNHEY and CDR2 is SVGAGI. The CDR3 bases are TGTGCCGCGGGACACTCCTACGAGCAGTACTTC. It codes for CAAGHSYEQYF.

The rearrangement links TRBV7-3 to TRBJ2-1, with TRBD1 matching 9 bases. Germline V gives CDR1 SGHTA, CDR2 FQGTGA. The CDR3 contains 17 residues. J was trimmed by 0 bases and V by 5 bases; bases with no gene match: 8. This chain's CDR3 is CASSPTGGRSSYNEQFF. The CDR3, as DNA: TGTGCCAGCAGCCCGACAGGGGGTAGGAGCTCCTACAATGAGCAGTTCTTC.

CDR3 nucleotides: TGTGCCAGCAGTTTAAGAGTCCTGGATGGCTACACCTTC. Residues: CASSLRVLDGYTF. The chain combines TRBV12-3 or TRBV12-4 with TRBJ1-2, with D unclear. This CDR3 has 13 residues. Trimming shortened V by 2 bases and J by 6 bases, and 10 bases separated the two germline ends.

V gene TRBV28 combines with J gene TRBJ2-7; D call uncertain. The germline V gene encodes CDR1 MDHEN and CDR2 SYDVKM. Between the trimmed V and J ends, which lost 3 bases and 1 base, there was a span of 16 bases. The CDR3 has 16 amino acids. CDR3 sequence: CASSLVAESRSYEQYF. CDR3 DNA: TGTGCCAGCAGTTTGGTAGCCGAGTCGCGGTCCTACGAGCAGTACTTC. The whole variable domain, remainder taken from reference TRBV28 and TRBJ2-7, is DVKVTQSSRYLVKRTGEKVFLECVQDMDHENMFWYRQDPGLGLRLIYFSYDVKMKEKGDIPEGYSVSREKKERFSLILESASTNQTSMYLCASSLVAESRSYEQYFGPGTRLTVT.

The rearrangement joins TRBV20-1 to TRBJ2-4, with a weak D call TRBD2 (5 bases). The V end was cut by 5 bases, the J end by 0 bases, with 11 bases between. The CDR3 extends over 14 amino acids. Germline lookup yields CDR1 DFQATT and CDR2 SNEGSKA (reference sequence). The CDR3 DNA reads as TGCAGTGCTCTTTTGAGGGTAGCCAAAAACATTCAGTACTTC. It codes for CSALLRVAKNIQYF.

The V and J genes are TRBV2 and TRBJ2-5; 7 positions match TRBD2. Germline V gives CDR1 SNHLY, CDR2 FYNNEI. This CDR3 contains 15 residues. Losses at the gene ends were 7 bases for V and 4 bases for J; bases not matched to a gene: 12. The CDR3: CASTMSGGIGETQYF. The DNA of the CDR3 is TGTGCCAGCACCATGTCGGGGGGTATTGGAGAGACCCAGTACTTC.

This clonotype has more than one count but fewer than ten. The V call is TRBV10-3, the J call TRBJ2-3, with 8 bases identical to TRBD1. The V segment lost 5 bases and the J segment 4 bases; nucleotides outside the gene matches: 8. The germline V gene has CDR1 ENHRY and CDR2 SYGVKD. The CDR3 spans 15 residues. In nucleotides, the CDR3 is TGTGCCATCAGTCCGGGACAGGAGGGACCAGATACGCAGTATTTT. Translated, it gives CAISPGQEGPDTQYF.

This clonotype was recorded a few times. The rearrangement uses TRBV6-1 and TRBJ1-2; tentatively, D is TRBD1 (6 bases). Trimming took off 3 bases at V and 2 bases at J, with 13 bases between the two ends. The CDR3 sequence is 15 residues long. Looked up from germline, CDR1 is MNHNS and CDR2 is SASEGT. The CDR3 DNA follows: TGTGCCAGCAGTGAGTTACAGGGACCCAACTATGGCTACACCTTC. Translation: CASSELQGPNYGYTF.

This clonotype appeared a single time. The chain couples TRBV5-1 to TRBJ1-5; no clear D. Per germline, CDR1 SGHRS and CDR2 YFSETQ. This CDR3 contains 15 residues. The V end lost 3 bases, the J end lost 3 bases, and 13 bases lay between the germline ends. CDR3 sequence: CASSSSGQLNQPQHF. The CDR3 DNA reads as TGCGCCAGCAGCTCGTCGGGCCAGCTCAATCAGCCCCAGCATTTT.

The chain joins TRBV7-9 to TRBJ2-1, with a weak D call TRBD2 (6 bases). The length of the CDR3 is 15 residues. Trimming took off 6 bases at V and 0 bases at J, with 12 bases between the two ends. Germline lookup yields CDR1 SEHNR and CDR2 FQNEAQ (reference sequence). In DNA form, the CDR3 reads TGTGCCAGCAGACGGGCTAGCGCCTCCTACAATGAGCAGTTCTTC. Its protein product is CASRRASASYNEQFF.

Only a few counts were recorded for this clonotype. CDR3: CASSLSRAVPYEQYF. CDR3 sequence (DNA): TGTGCCAGCAGCTTAAGTCGAGCGGTTCCCTACGAGCAGTACTTC. V usage is TRBV7-8 and J usage is TRBJ2-7; D might be TRBD2 (5 bases). The CDR3 is made up of 15 amino acids. Trimming removed 2 bases at V and 2 bases at J, with 13 bases between. The germline gives CDR1 SGHVS, CDR2 FQNEAQ. Drawing the rest from reference TRBV7-8 and TRBJ2-7, the complete variable domain is GAGVSQSPRYKVAKRGQDVALRCDPISGHVSLFWYQQALGQGPEFLTYFQNEAQLDKSGLPSDRFFAERPEGSVSTLKIQRTQQEDSAVYLCASSLSRAVPYEQYFGPGTRLTVT.

V and J are TRBV20-1 and TRBJ2-1, with 11 bases fitting TRBD2. V was clipped by 3 bases and J by 2 bases; unmatched bases: 3. Germline CDR1 reads DFQATT; CDR2 reads SNEGSKA (reference sequence). This CDR3 has 15 residues. In DNA form, the CDR3 reads TGCAGTGCTAGGGGACTAGCGGAGGCCTACAATGAGCAGTTCTTC. This sequence encodes CSARGLAEAYNEQFF.

There are many counts of this clonotype. The rearrangement joins TRBV5-1 to TRBJ1-1; 8 positions agree with TRBD1. Germline CDR1 is SGHRS and CDR2 is YFSETQ. The CDR3 consists of 16 residues. Losses at the gene ends were 3 bases for V and 6 bases for J; bases not matched to a gene: 13. CDR3 bases: TGCGCCAGCAGCTCATCCCAGGGGGCGCACGGATCTGAAGCTTTCTTT. Translated, it gives CASSSSQGAHGSEAFF.

This chain connects TRBV27 to TRBJ2-7; the match to TRBD2 covers 9 bases. The germline V gene encodes CDR1 MNHEY and CDR2 SMNVEV (reference sequence). The CDR3 totals 14 residues. After removal of 6 bases from V and 3 bases from J, the junction contained 6 bases not matched to a gene. For the CDR3, the DNA is TGTGCCAGCAGCAGGACTAGCGCAGGCTACGAGCAGTACTTC. Translated: CASSRTSAGYEQYF.

V is TRBV7-9 and J is TRBJ1-1, with 7 bases matching TRBD1. CDR3 size: 17 residues. Losses at the gene ends were 0 bases for V and 0 bases for J; bases not matched to a gene: 7. CDR1 is SEHNR and CDR2 is FQNEAQ in the germline V gene (reference sequence). The CDR3 DNA reads as TGTGCCAGCAGCTTAGCCCCCTCAGGGGGGATGAACACTGAAGCTTTCTTT. This codes for CASSLAPSGGMNTEAFF.

This chain joins TRBV5-4 and TRBJ2-7, with 8 bases aligning to TRBD2. V gave up 0 bases and J gave up 4 bases; unmatched junction bases: 6. Germline V gene lookup returns CDR1 SGHNT and CDR2 YYREEE (reference sequence). The CDR3 runs to 15 residues. CDR3: CASSLVGTRGYEQYF. The CDR3 nucleotides are TGTGCCAGCAGCTTGGTAGGGACTAGGGGGTACGAGCAGTACTTC.

This clonotype was seen more than once but under ten times. The chain couples TRBV4-2 to TRBJ2-1; D may correspond to TRBD1 or TRBD2 (5 bases each). There are 13 residues in the CDR3. Trimming stripped 4 bases from V and 7 bases from J, with 11 bases between. Looked up from germline, CDR1 is LGHNA and CDR2 is YNFKEQ. This chain's CDR3 is CASSPTRGNEQFF. DNA for the CDR3: TGTGCCAGCAGCCCCACTAGGGGTAATGAGCAGTTCTTC.

The V gene is TRBV6-5, the J gene TRBJ2-4; 8 nucleotides match TRBD1. After removal of 0 bases from V and 7 bases from J, the junction contained 5 bases not matched to a gene. Germline CDR1 is MNHEY and CDR2 is SVGAGI. The CDR3 has 15 residues. CDR3 region: CASSYSGQGPNIQYF. The CDR3 nucleotides read TGTGCCAGCAGTTACTCCGGACAGGGCCCCAACATTCAGTACTTC.

The chain is built from TRBV7-6 and TRBJ1-1; TRBD1 is a possible D gene (5 bases). Germline V CDR1 and CDR2: SGHVS, FNYEAQ. V gave up 2 bases and J gave up 5 bases, with 15 bases separating them. The CDR3 runs to 15 residues. The CDR3 nucleotides are TGTGCCAGCAGCTTAAGCTTTGGGGCAGGGACTGAAGCTTTCTTT. It translates to CASSLSFGAGTEAFF.

This clonotype has only a few counts. The chain couples TRBV11-2 to TRBJ2-3; possibly TRBD2 for D (5 bases). CDR1 and CDR2 (germline): SGHAT, FQNNGV. V dropped 0 bases and J dropped 5 bases, with 12 bases sitting between them. The CDR3 covers 15 residues. In DNA, the CDR3 is TGTGCCAGCAGCTTAGATAGGAATCGGGGAGATACGCAGTATTTT. It yields the protein CASSLDRNRGDTQYF.

The V and J genes are TRBV28 and TRBJ2-3; D assignment may be TRBD1 or TRBD2 (5 bases each). This CDR3 spans 16 amino acids. Germline assignment: CDR1 MDHEN and CDR2 SYDVKM. The V end lost 5 bases, the J end lost 1 base, and 16 bases lay between the germline ends. The CDR3 sequence: CASSPDPRDGTDTQYF. DNA for the CDR3: TGTGCCAGCAGTCCCGACCCTCGGGACGGCACAGATACGCAGTATTTT.

This clonotype was found many times. The DNA for the CDR3 is TGTGCCAGCACCTGGACAGGGGTTGGCTACACCTTC. This encodes CASTWTGVGYTF. J is TRBJ1-2 and V is TRBV5-5; 9 nucleotides match TRBD1. The CDR3 loop spans 12 amino acids. From germline, CDR1 is SGHKS and CDR2 YYEKEE (reference sequence). V lost 6 bases and J lost 7; bases outside the gene matches: 4.

The chain links TRBV4-1 to TRBJ2-1; D is undetermined. The V gene's germline CDR1 is MGHRA and CDR2 YSYEKL. The CDR3 consists of 14 residues. The V gene lost 1 base and the J gene lost 5 bases, with 9 bases spanning the gap. The CDR3 loop is CASSQVFLDNEQFF. CDR3 DNA: TGCGCCAGCAGCCAAGTTTTTCTGGACAATGAGCAGTTCTTC.

This clonotype was counted between two and nine times. The chain uses TRBV12-5 and TRBJ2-5; 7 nucleotides match TRBD1. The germline gives CDR1 LGHNT, CDR2 FRNRAP. This CDR3 contains 18 residues. V lost 1 base and J lost 1; bases outside the gene matches: 12. The CDR3 here is CASGLAPWDRHPQETQYF. CDR3 DNA sequence: TGTGCTAGTGGTTTGGCCCCCTGGGACAGACACCCCCAAGAGACCCAGTACTTC.

In DNA, the CDR3 is TGTGCCAGCAGCCAAGCCACCCAAGAGACCCAGTACTTC. Protein: CASSQATQETQYF. This chain joins TRBV4-2 and TRBJ2-5, with D uncertain. Trimming cost V 1 base and J 1 base, with 4 bases left between them. The CDR3 consists of 13 residues. The germline CDR1 and CDR2 sequences are LGHNA and YNFKEQ.

This clonotype was found a few times. V and J are TRBV29-1 and TRBJ1-1; TRBD1 aligns across 9 bases. The CDR3 totals 15 residues. With V trimmed by 6 bases and J by 4 bases, 12 bases remained unmatched. From germline, CDR1 is SQVTM and CDR2 ANQGSEA. The CDR3 sequence: CSVAGGTGSATEAFF. The DNA for the CDR3 is TGCAGCGTCGCCGGCGGGACAGGGTCAGCCACTGAAGCTTTCTTT.